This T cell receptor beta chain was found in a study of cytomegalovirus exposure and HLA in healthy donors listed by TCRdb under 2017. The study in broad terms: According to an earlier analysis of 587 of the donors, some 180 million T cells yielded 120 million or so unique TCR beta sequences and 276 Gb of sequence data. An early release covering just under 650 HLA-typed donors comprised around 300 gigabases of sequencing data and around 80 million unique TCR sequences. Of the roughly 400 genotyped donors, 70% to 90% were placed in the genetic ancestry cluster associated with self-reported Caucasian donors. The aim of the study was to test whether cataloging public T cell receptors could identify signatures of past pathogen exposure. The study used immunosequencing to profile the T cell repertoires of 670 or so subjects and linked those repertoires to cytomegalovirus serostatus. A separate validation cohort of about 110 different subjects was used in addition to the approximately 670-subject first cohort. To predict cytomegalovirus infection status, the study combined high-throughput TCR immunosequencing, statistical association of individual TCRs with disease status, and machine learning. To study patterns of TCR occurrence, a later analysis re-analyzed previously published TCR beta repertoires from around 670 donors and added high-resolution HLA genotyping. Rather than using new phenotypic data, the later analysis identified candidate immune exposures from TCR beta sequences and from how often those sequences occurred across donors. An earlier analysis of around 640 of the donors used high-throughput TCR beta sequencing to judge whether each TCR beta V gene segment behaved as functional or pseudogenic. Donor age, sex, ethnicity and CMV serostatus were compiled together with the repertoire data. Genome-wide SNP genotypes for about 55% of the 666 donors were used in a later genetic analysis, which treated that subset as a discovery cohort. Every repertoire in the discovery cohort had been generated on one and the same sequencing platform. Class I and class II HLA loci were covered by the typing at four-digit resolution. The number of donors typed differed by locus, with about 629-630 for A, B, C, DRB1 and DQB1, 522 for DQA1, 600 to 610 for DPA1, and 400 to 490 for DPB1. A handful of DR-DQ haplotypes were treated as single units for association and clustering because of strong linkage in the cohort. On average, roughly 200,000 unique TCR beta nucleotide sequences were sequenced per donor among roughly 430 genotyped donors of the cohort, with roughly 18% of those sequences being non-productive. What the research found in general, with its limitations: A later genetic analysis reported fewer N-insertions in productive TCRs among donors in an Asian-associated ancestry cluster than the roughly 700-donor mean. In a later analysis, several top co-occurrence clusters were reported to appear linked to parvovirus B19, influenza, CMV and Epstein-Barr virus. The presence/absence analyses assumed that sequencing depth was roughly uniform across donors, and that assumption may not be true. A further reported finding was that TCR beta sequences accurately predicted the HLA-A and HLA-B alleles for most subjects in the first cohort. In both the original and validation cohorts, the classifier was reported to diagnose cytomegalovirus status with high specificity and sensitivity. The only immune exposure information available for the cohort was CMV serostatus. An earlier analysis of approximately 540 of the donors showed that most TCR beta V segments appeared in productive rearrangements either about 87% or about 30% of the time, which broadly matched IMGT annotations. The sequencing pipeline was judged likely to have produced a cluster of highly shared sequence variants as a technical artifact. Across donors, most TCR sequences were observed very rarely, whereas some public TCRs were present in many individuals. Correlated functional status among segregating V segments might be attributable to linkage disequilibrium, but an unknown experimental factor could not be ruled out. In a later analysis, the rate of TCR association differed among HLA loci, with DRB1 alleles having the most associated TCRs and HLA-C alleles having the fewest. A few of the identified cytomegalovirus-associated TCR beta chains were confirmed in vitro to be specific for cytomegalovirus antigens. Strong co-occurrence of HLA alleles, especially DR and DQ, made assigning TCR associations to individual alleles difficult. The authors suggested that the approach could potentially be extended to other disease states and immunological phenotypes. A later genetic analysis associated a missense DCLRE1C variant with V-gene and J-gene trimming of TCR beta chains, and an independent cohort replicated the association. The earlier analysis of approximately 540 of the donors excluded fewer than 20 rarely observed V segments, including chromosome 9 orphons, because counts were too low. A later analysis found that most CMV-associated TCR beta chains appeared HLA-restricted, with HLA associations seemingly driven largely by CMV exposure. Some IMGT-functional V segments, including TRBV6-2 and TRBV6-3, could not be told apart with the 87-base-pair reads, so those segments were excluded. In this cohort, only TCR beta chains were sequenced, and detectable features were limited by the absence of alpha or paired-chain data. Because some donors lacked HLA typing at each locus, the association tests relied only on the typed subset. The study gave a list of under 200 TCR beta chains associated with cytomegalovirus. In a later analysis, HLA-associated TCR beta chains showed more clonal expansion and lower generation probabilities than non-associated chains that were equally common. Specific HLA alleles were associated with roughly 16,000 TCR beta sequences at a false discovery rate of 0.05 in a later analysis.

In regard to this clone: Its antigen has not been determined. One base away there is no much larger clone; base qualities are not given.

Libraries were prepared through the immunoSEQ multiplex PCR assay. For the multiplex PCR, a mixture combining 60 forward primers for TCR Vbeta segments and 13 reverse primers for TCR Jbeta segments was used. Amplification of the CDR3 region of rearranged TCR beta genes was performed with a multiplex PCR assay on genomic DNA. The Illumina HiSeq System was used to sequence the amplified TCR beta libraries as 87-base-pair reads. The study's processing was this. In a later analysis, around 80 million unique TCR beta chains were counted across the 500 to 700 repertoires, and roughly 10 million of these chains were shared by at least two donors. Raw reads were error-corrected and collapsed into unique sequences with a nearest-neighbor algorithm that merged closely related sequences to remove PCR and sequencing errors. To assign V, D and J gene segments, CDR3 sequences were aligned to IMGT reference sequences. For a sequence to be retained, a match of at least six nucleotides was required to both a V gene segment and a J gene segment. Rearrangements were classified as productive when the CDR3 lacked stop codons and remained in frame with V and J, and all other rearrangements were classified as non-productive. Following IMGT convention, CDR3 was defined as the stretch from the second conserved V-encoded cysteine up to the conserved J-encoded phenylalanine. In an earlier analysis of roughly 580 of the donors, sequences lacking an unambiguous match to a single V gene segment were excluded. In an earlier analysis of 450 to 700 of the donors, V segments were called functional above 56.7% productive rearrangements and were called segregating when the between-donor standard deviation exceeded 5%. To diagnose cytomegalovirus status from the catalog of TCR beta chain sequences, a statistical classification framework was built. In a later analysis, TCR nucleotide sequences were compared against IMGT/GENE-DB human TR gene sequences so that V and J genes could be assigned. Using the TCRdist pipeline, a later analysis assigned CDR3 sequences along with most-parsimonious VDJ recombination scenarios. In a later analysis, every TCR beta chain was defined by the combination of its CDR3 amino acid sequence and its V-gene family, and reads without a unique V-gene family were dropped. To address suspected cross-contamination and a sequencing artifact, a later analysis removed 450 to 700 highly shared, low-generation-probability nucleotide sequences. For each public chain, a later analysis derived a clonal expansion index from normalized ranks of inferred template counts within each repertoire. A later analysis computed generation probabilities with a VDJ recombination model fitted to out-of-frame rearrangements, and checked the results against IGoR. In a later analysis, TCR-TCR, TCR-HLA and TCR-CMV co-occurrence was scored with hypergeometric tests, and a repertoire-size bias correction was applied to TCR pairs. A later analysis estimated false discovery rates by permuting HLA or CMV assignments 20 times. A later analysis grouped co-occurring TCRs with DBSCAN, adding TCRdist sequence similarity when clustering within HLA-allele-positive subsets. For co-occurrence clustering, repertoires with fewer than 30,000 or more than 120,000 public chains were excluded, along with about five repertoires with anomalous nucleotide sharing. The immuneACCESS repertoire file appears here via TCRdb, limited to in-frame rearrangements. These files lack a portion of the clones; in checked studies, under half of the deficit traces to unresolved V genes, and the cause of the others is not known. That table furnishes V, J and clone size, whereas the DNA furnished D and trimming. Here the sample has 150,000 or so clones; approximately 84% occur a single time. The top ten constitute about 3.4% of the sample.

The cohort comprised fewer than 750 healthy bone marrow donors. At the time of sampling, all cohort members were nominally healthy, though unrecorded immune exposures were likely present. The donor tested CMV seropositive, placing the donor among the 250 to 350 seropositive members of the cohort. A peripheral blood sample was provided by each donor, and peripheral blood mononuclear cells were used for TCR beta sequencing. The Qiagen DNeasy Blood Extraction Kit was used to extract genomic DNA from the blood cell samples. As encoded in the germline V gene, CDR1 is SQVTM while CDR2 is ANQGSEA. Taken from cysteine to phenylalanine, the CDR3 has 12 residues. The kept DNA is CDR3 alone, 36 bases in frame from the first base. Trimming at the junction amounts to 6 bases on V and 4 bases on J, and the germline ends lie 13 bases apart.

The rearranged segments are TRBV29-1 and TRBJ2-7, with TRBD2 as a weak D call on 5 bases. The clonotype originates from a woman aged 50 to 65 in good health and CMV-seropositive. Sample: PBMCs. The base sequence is TGCAGCGTCGCTAGCATGGGTTACGAGCAGTACTTC. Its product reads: CSVASMGYEQYF.